These 21 T cell receptor beta chains share one sample of origin, sequenced in a study of T cell responses to AZD1222 COVID-19 vaccine. Measured with immunoSEQ multiplex PCR; TCRdb has only the in-frame clones, and not every one. The sample holds 100,000 to 140,000 clones, just over 90% seen once. Source: peripheral blood, taken 28 days after the second AZD1222 dose. The receptors were sampled from an adult who received the AZD1222 COVID-19 vaccine.

This chain uses TRBV5-6 with TRBJ1-5; weak D call: TRBD1 (5 bases). Trimming removed 3 bases from V and 0 bases from J, with 10 bases in between. Looked up from germline, CDR1 is SGHDT and CDR2 is YYEEEE. The CDR3 consists of 15 residues. The CDR3, as DNA: TGTGCCAGCAGCTCCAGACAGACTAGCAATCAGCCCCAGCATTTT. Protein: CASSSRQTSNQPQHF.

The chain uses TRBV28 and TRBJ1-1, with D possibly TRBD1 on 5 matching bases. V dropped 1 base and J dropped 1 base, with 7 bases sitting between them. This CDR3 spans 14 amino acids. Germline V lookup: CDR1 MDHEN, CDR2 SYDVKM. The CDR3 here is CASSLLGQNTEAFF. The CDR3, as DNA: TGTGCCAGCAGTTTATTGGGGCAGAACACTGAAGCTTTCTTT.

This chain links TRBV19 with TRBJ2-1; no clear D gene. The CDR3 contains 12 residues. Looked up from germline, CDR1 is LNHDA and CDR2 is SQIVND (reference sequence). V was clipped by 3 bases and J by 6 bases, with 6 bases between them. The CDR3 bases are TGTGCCAGTAGTATGATGGGCAATGAGCAGTTCTTC. As protein: CASSMMGNEQFF.

This clone showed up just a few times. The chain carries TRBV16 and TRBJ1-5; a weak D match, TRBD1 (6 bases). CDR1 and CDR2 (germline): KGHSY, FQNENV. V lost 4 bases and J lost 5, with 18 bases in between. The CDR3 covers 16 residues. The CDR3 region is CASSPRGRGGDQPQHF. The CDR3 DNA is TGTGCCAGCAGCCCCCGGGGGCGAGGTGGCGATCAGCCCCAGCATTTT.

V gene TRBV2 combines with J gene TRBJ2-2; 7 positions match TRBD2. From germline, CDR1 is SNHLY and CDR2 FYNNEI. This CDR3 spans 14 amino acids. V lost 3 bases to trimming and J lost 3 bases; unmatched junction nucleotides: 1. CDR3: CASSDGGYTGELFF. The CDR3 bases are TGTGCCAGCAGTGACGGGGGGTACACCGGGGAGCTGTTTTTT. The variable domain in full, with the rest retrieved from reference TRBV2 and TRBJ2-2, is EPEVTQTPSHQVTQMGQEVILRCVPISNHLYFYWYRQILGQKVEFLVSFYNNEISEKSEIFDDQFSVERPDGSNFTLKIRSTKLEDSAMYFCASSDGGYTGELFFGEGSRLTVL.

This sequence joins TRBV7-9 and TRBJ1-1; weak D call: TRBD1 (6 bases). Germline CDR1 SEHNR, CDR2 FQNEAQ (reference sequence). The CDR3 has 14 amino acids. Trimming took off 3 bases at V and 3 bases at J, with 11 bases between the two ends. This CDR3 is CASSFTGSDTEAFF. In DNA, the CDR3 is TGTGCCAGCAGCTTTACAGGGAGCGACACTGAAGCTTTCTTT.

The chain has TRBV7-2 and TRBJ2-2; D not certain. Germline V CDR1 and CDR2: SGHTA, FQGNSA. V was pared by 1 base and J by 3 bases, with 0 bases between. The CDR3 runs 12 residues. CDR3: CASSLDTGELFF. The CDR3, as DNA: TGTGCCAGCAGCTTAGACACCGGGGAGCTGTTTTTT. Looking up the rest from reference TRBV7-2 and TRBJ2-2 gives the full variable domain: GAGVSQSPSNKVTEKGKDVELRCDPISGHTALYWYRQSLGQGLEFLIYFQGNSAPDKSGLPSDRFSAERTGGSVSTLTIQRTQQEDSAVYLCASSLDTGELFFGEGSRLTVL.

V is TRBV6-5 and J is TRBJ2-3; 10 nucleotides line up with TRBD1. The length of the CDR3 is 15 residues. V gave up 4 bases and J gave up 4 bases; unmatched junction bases: 5. Germline lookup yields CDR1 MNHEY and CDR2 SVGAGI. The CDR3 sequence is CASSSSGTGADTQYF. CDR3 nucleotide sequence: TGTGCCAGCAGTTCCTCCGGGACAGGGGCAGATACGCAGTATTTT.

The V gene is TRBV4-1, the J gene TRBJ2-1; 11 positions agree with TRBD2. The CDR3 contains 16 residues. With V trimmed by 1 base and J by 7 bases, 6 bases remained unmatched. Germline values: CDR1 MGHRA, CDR2 YSYEKL. This CDR3 reads CASSQVASGGSNEQFF. CDR3 bases: TGCGCCAGCAGCCAAGTTGCTAGCGGGGGGTCTAATGAGCAGTTCTTC.

This clone appeared a single time. V gene TRBV24-1 combines with J gene TRBJ1-1; D is unclear. Trimming left V 4 bases short and J 5 bases short, with 10 bases between. CDR1 KGHDR and CDR2 SFDVKD come from the germline V gene. The CDR3 has 13 residues. The CDR3 sequence is CATSEGQGTEAFF. The CDR3 DNA reads TGTGCCACCAGTGAAGGCCAAGGGACTGAAGCTTTCTTT.

The chain recombines TRBV6-5 with TRBJ2-2; TRBD2 aligns across 12 bases. The CDR3 is 16 amino acids. The ends lost 0 bases at V and 4 bases at J; junction bases unmatched: 0. From germline, CDR1 is MNHEY and CDR2 SVGAGI. The CDR3 here is CASSYSTSGSTGELFF. In DNA, the CDR3 is TGTGCCAGCAGTTACTCGACTAGCGGGAGCACCGGGGAGCTGTTTTTT.

This clone is a singleton in its sample. The chain recombines TRBV6-6 with TRBJ2-1; 9 bases align to TRBD1. The germline V gene has CDR1 MNHNY and CDR2 SVGAGI (reference sequence). This CDR3 comprises 15 residues. The junction had 3 bases not matched to a gene; V was cut back by 6 bases and J by 0 bases. The CDR3 reads CASSRDRDSYNEQFF. For the CDR3, the DNA is TGTGCCAGCAGCCGGGACAGGGACTCCTACAATGAGCAGTTCTTC.

The rearrangement joins TRBV30 to TRBJ2-3, with TRBD2 matching 10 bases. V gave up 5 bases and J gave up 5 bases; unmatched junction bases: 10. CDR1 GTSNPN and CDR2 SVGIG come from the germline V gene (reference sequence). CDR3 length equals 15 residues. This CDR3 reads CAWARGTSVQDTQYF. The DNA for the CDR3 is TGTGCCTGGGCGCGGGGGACTAGCGTTCAAGATACGCAGTATTTT.

Details on this clone: The junction departs from the called germline gene at one end, perhaps through a read error. The chain uses TRBV5-6 and TRBJ2-7; 13 bases map to TRBD2. The CDR3 totals 16 residues. Germline V gene sequence: CDR1 SGHDT, CDR2 YYEEEE. Written as DNA, the CDR3 is TGTGCCAGCAGCTTCGGAGGACTAGCGGGAGAGGGTGAGTCGGACTTC. This gives the protein CASSFGGLAGEGESDF.

This clone was picked up one time. The chain employs TRBV19 and TRBJ1-5; D unclear. CDR3 length: 16 amino acids. The germline CDR1 and CDR2 sequences are LNHDA and SQIVND (reference sequence). V dropped 2 bases and J dropped 0 bases, with 11 bases sitting between them. In DNA, the CDR3 is TGTGCCAGTAGTATAATTAAGCAGGTTAGCAATCAGCCCCAGCATTTT. The encoded protein is CASSIIKQVSNQPQHF.

V gene TRBV18 combines with J gene TRBJ1-4, with TRBD1 matching 12 bases. With V trimmed by 6 bases and J by 7 bases, 3 bases remained unmatched. The CDR3 covers 14 residues. The V gene's germline CDR1 is KGHSH and CDR2 LQKENI. CDR3 region: CASSPGQGAEKLFF. The CDR3 DNA reads as TGTGCCAGCTCCCCGGGACAGGGGGCTGAAAAACTGTTTTTT.

The chain couples TRBV18 to TRBJ1-5; D gene uncertain. Germline V gives CDR1 KGHSH, CDR2 LQKENI. CDR3 length equals 14 residues. The V and J ends lost 3 bases and 0 bases respectively, with 6 bases between them. This CDR3 is CASSPGNSNQPQHF. In nucleotides, the CDR3 is TGTGCCAGCTCACCGGGCAATAGCAATCAGCCCCAGCATTTT.

This chain joins TRBV7-9 and TRBJ2-7; unclear D gene. This CDR3 is built from 15 residues. Germline V gene lookup returns CDR1 SEHNR and CDR2 FQNEAQ (reference sequence). Between the trimmed V and J ends, which lost 7 bases and 2 bases, there was a span of 18 bases. DNA of the CDR3: TGTGCCAGCACAGACATGGACGGCCGAGCCTACGAGCAGTACTTC. This codes for CASTDMDGRAYEQYF. The full variable domain, in which reference TRBV7-9 and TRBJ2-7 provide the parts outside the CDR3, is DTGVSQNPRHKITKRGQNVTFRCDPISEHNRLYWYRQTLGQGPEFLTYFQNEAQLEKSRLLSDRFSAERPKGSFSTLEIQRTEQGDSAMYLCASTDMDGRAYEQYFGPGTRLTVT.

This chain joins TRBV6-5 and TRBJ2-7, with D unclear. The germline V gene has CDR1 MNHEY and CDR2 SVGAGI. CDR3 length: 13 amino acids. V lost 5 bases and J lost 1, with 9 bases in between. CDR3 nucleotides: TGTGCCAGCAGTCGGGCCAGGTCCTACGAGCAGTACTTC. Translating it yields CASSRARSYEQYF.

The chain recombines TRBV7-9 with TRBJ2-3, with D perhaps TRBD2 (6 bases). Germline-derived CDR1 and CDR2 are SEHNR and FQNEAQ (reference sequence). V was clipped by 2 bases and J by 1 base, with 10 bases between them. There are 15 residues in the CDR3. The CDR3 protein is CASSLRAGRTDTQYF. The CDR3 coding sequence is TGTGCCAGCAGCTTACGGGCGGGACGCACAGATACGCAGTATTTT.

The chain uses TRBV10-1 and TRBJ1-1; weak D call: TRBD1 (5 bases). The germline V gene encodes CDR1 WNHNN and CDR2 SYGVQD (reference sequence). Trimming removed 6 bases from V and 1 base from J, with 24 bases in between. The CDR3 loop spans 18 amino acids. CDR3 residues: CASSGMMRGAGKNTEAFF. CDR3 DNA: TGCGCCAGCAGCGGAATGATGAGGGGCGCGGGGAAGAACACTGAAGCTTTCTTT.